The T cell receptor beta chain under discussion was sequenced for a study of T cells in Graves' hyperthyroidism and ophthalmopathy. About the study: Pretreatment peripheral blood was obtained at initial diagnosis. Study outcomes and limitations: Most thyroid clonotypes expanded above 0.001 appeared in blood too.

Ten or more counts support this clonotype. As yet, its antigen is unknown. Between the trimmed V and J ends, which lost 6 bases and 0 bases, there was a span of 9 bases. Germline values: CDR1 MNHGY, CDR2 SVAAGI. The CDR3 has 14 amino acids. The diagnostic basis comprised clinical symptoms, serum thyroxine and TRAb, thyroid ultrasound and orbital computed tomography. From under 12 ml of fresh peripheral blood, PBMCs were isolated. Researchers amplified the TCR beta CDR3 regions from RNA transcripts. The TCR CDR3 was amplified in a first-round RT-PCR using the HTBI primer set. One entry per CDR3 protein results from TCRdb running MiXCR on the multiplex PCR reads. The sample lists 350,000 to 400,000 distinct CDR3 sequences, over 15% occurring once.

The chain combines TRBV6-9 with TRBJ1-5, with D perhaps matching TRBD1 (5 bases). The sample consisted of blood. The sequence was collected from a woman between 18 and 29 years old with Graves' hyperthyroidism. CDR3 region: CASSGDLSNQPQHF. CDR3 DNA sequence: TGTGCCAGCAGCGGGGACCTTAGCAATCAGCCCCAGCATTTT.